These T cell receptor beta chains were read from a single sample in a study of identical twins. A single record per CDR3 protein comes from TCRdb applying MiXCR to the 5' RACE reads. The sample carries 1.5 million or so distinct CDR3 sequences, about 32% recorded once. Input material: cord blood. The receptors were gathered from a newborn girl in good health. Each CDR3 is given with its conserved first and last residue. A D gene is named only where the DNA matches it firmly. Rows give clone size only sometimes, using once, few, many, or a class for an expanded clone.

clone_size	d_call	v_call	j_call	cdr3_nt	cdr3_aa
.	TRBD2	TRBV5-1	TRBJ2-1	TGCGCCAGCGCCCCTAGCGGGCTCAACAATGAGCAGTTCTTC	CASAPSGLNNEQFF
.	.	TRBV5-1	TRBJ2-5	TGCGCCAGCAGCTTGACTAGCCCTCAAGAGACCCAGTACTTC	CASSLTSPQETQYF
.	TRBD2	TRBV20-1	TRBJ2-7	TGCAGTGCTAGAGCAATTAGCGGGTTCTCCTACAATGAGCAGTACTTC	CSARAISGFSYNEQYF
.	TRBD1	TRBV29-1	TRBJ1-2	TGCAGCGTCGAGGCGGACAGGGAGGGGAATGGCTACACCTTC	CSVEADREGNGYTF
.	.	TRBV25-1	TRBJ1-4	TGTGCCAGCAGTGAACGGCGGGGGGAAAAACTGTTTTTT	CASSERRGEKLFF
.	.	TRBV2	TRBJ2-5	TGTGCCAGCAGTGTGACCCCCAGGCCTCAAGAGACCCAGTACTTC	CASSVTPRPQETQYF
.	.	TRBV12-3/TRBV12-4	TRBJ2-1	TGTGCCATCACCCCAAGGGGTGTCTACAATGAGCAGTTCTTC	CAITPRGVYNEQFF
.	.	TRBV4-1	TRBJ1-4	TGCGCCAGCAGCCAAGGGCAGGCCTTAAATGAAAAACTGTTTTTT	CASSQGQALNEKLFF
few	TRBD1	TRBV10-3	TRBJ1-2	TGTGCCATCAGAGTGACAGGGAGCAATGGCTACACCTTC	CAIRVTGSNGYTF
.	.	TRBV7-9	TRBJ2-7	TGTGCCAGCAAAACACAGGGAAACAATGAGCAGTACTTC	CASKTQGNNEQYF
.	TRBD2	TRBV4-2	TRBJ2-2	TGTGCCAGCAGCCAAGTTGGGCTAGCGGGAGGCGGGGAGCTGTTTTTT	CASSQVGLAGGGELFF
.	TRBD2	TRBV7-2	TRBJ2-1	TGTGCCAGCAGCGCAGCCCTAGCGGGGAAGCAGTTCTTC	CASSAALAGKQFF
once	.	TRBV15	TRBJ1-2	TGTGCCACCAGCAGAGGACCCGGCGGGAGTTATGGCTACACCTTC	CATSRGPGGSYGYTF
.	.	TRBV19	TRBJ2-1	TGTGCCAGTAGTCCCCCACTGCGGTCCCATGAGCAGTTCTTC	CASSPPLRSHEQFF
.	.	TRBV6-5	TRBJ2-2	TGTGCCAGCAGCCCCTCTTCTTTGGGGCTCAGGGAGCTGTTTTTT	CASSPSSLGLRELFF
.	.	TRBV27	TRBJ1-2	TGTGCCAGCAGTTTCTCCGGGGCGCGGGGCTACACCTTC	CASSFSGARGYTF
.	TRBD1	TRBV6-2/TRBV6-3	TRBJ2-1	TGTGCCACCGGGGCAGGGGGCACCTACAATGAGCAGTTCTTC	CATGAGGTYNEQFF
few	TRBD2	TRBV9	TRBJ2-3	TGTGCCAGCAGCGTAGGACGGGGCGGGGGGGATACGCAGTATTTT	CASSVGRGGGDTQYF
.	TRBD1	TRBV28	TRBJ1-4	TGTGCCAGCACTAATCTAGTGGACAGGGCGGGGGAAAAACTGTTTTTT	CASTNLVDRAGEKLFF
.	TRBD2	TRBV10-3	TRBJ2-4	TGTGCCGTCAGTGAAGCCGCGACTAGCCTAGCCAAAAACATTCAGTACTTC	CAVSEAATSLAKNIQYF
.	.	TRBV20-1	TRBJ2-1	TGCAGTGCTAGAGCCCCCCGAGACTACAATGAGCAGTTCTTC	CSARAPRDYNEQFF
many	.	TRBV4-1	TRBJ2-1	TGCGCCAGCAGCCAAGATCCCTACAATGAGCAGTTCTTC	CASSQDPYNEQFF
.	TRBD2	TRBV20-1	TRBJ2-5	TGCAGTGCTAGGTTTGGTAGCGGGGGCCAAGAGACCCAGTACTTC	CSARFGSGGQETQYF
few	TRBD2	TRBV5-6	TRBJ2-4	TGTGCCAGCAGCTTGATGGGAGGGCCCAAAAACATTCAGTACTTC	CASSLMGGPKNIQYF
few	TRBD1	TRBV20-1	TRBJ1-2	TGCAGTGCTGCGGGACAGGGTAAAGGCCCTAACTATGGCTACACCTTC	CSAAGQGKGPNYGYTF
many	.	TRBV13	TRBJ2-7	TGTGCCAGCAGTTTTCTGGGGGGCGAGCAGTACTTC	CASSFLGGEQYF
.	.	TRBV20-1	TRBJ2-7	TGCAGTGCTAGACTAGCGACAGACTCCTACAATGAGCAGTACTTC	CSARLATDSYNEQYF
.	TRBD2	TRBV4-2	TRBJ2-2	TGTGCCAGCAGCCTGAGCGGGGCGGCGAACACCGGGGAGCTGTTTTTT	CASSLSGAANTGELFF
few	.	TRBV20-1	TRBJ2-7	TGCAGTGCCACAAATTACGAGCAGTACTTC	CSATNYEQYF
.	.	TRBV20-1	TRBJ2-5	TGCAGTGCTAGAAGGGACGACCAAGAGACCCAGTACTTC	CSARRDDQETQYF
.	TRBD1	TRBV15	TRBJ1-4	TGTGCCACCAGCAGAGGGGACAGGGATCTGAACGGACTGTTTTTT	CATSRGDRDLNGLFF
few	TRBD1	TRBV4-1	TRBJ1-2	TGCGCCAGCAGCCAAGATTCGTGGACAGGGGGTGGCTACACCTTC	CASSQDSWTGGGYTF
.	.	TRBV29-1	TRBJ2-1	TGCAGCGTTTTAGGCCAATCGAAGGGCTACAATGAGCAGTTCTTC	CSVLGQSKGYNEQFF
.	.	TRBV7-2	TRBJ1-2	TGTGCCAGCAGCTTAGCTCCTGGCTACACCTTC	CASSLAPGYTF
few	.	TRBV5-1	TRBJ2-1	TGCGCCAGCAGCTTGGCGGCGGGGAGGTACAATGAGCAGTTCTTC	CASSLAAGRYNEQFF
.	.	TRBV7-8	TRBJ1-2	TGTGCCAGCAGCTCCCGACAGGTTGCCTATGGCTACACCTTC	CASSSRQVAYGYTF
many	TRBD1	TRBV24-1	TRBJ2-1	TGTGCCACCAGTGATGGGGGGACAGGAGGATATGAGCAGTTCTTC	CATSDGGTGGYEQFF
.	TRBD1	TRBV29-1	TRBJ2-5	TGCAGCGTTGAAAGGGGTAGAGGGGGCAGGGAGACCCAGTACTTC	CSVERGRGGRETQYF
few	.	TRBV15	TRBJ2-7	TGTGCCACCAGCAGGGATTTTGGGAACTACGAGCAGTACTTC	CATSRDFGNYEQYF
few	TRBD2	TRBV4-1	TRBJ2-1	TGCGCCAGCAGCCAGCTAGCGGGAGGGCCGAATGAGCAGTTCTTC	CASSQLAGGPNEQFF
few	.	TRBV24-1	TRBJ2-1	TGTGCCACGCCGGGACCCCAAGGCCCTAGCTCCTACAATGAGCAGTTCTTC	CATPGPQGPSSYNEQFF
few	TRBD2	TRBV6-1	TRBJ2-7	TGTGCCAGCAGTGAACTTAGCGGGAGGGCCTACGAGCAGTACTTC	CASSELSGRAYEQYF
.	.	TRBV4-1	TRBJ1-2	TGCGCCAGCAGCCAAGAAGCGAACGGGAGGAGGAACTATGGCTACACCTTC	CASSQEANGRRNYGYTF
.	.	TRBV24-1	TRBJ2-1	TGTGCCACAGAGAAGGCGCCAGGAGGGTACAATGAGCAGTTCTTC	CATEKAPGGYNEQFF
few	.	TRBV10-3	TRBJ2-7	TGTGCCATCAGTGAGTTGACAGCTACCTACGAGCAGTACTTC	CAISELTATYEQYF
many	TRBD2	TRBV4-2	TRBJ2-1	TGTGCCAGCTCACAAAGACTAGCGGGAGACAATGAGCAGTTCTTC	CASSQRLAGDNEQFF
.	TRBD1	TRBV6-1	TRBJ1-5	TGTGCCAGCAGTGAAGCGACAGGGGTCGTCCGCCAGCCCCAGCATTTT	CASSEATGVVRQPQHF
few	.	TRBV7-2	TRBJ2-1	TGTGCCAGCAGCTTATGGGGCGAGCGGTACAATGAGCAGTTCTTC	CASSLWGERYNEQFF
.	.	TRBV10-2	TRBJ2-7	TGCGCCAACACTTTGACAGCAAGCTCCTACGAGCAGTACTTC	CANTLTASSYEQYF
many	TRBD2	TRBV29-1	TRBJ2-7	TGCAGCGTCCACCTGGGACTAGCGGGAGTCGAGCAGTACTTC	CSVHLGLAGVEQYF
few	.	TRBV4-2	TRBJ1-2	TGTGCCAGCAGCCAAGATCGTGGCACCCAGGGGTATGGCTACACCTTC	CASSQDRGTQGYGYTF
.	.	TRBV27	TRBJ1-1	TGTGCCAGCAGTCCGACCAAGGGTAACACTGAAGCTTTCTTT	CASSPTKGNTEAFF
.	TRBD1	TRBV19	TRBJ2-1	TGTGCCAGTAGTCCCTCGACAGGGCTTGAGCAGTTCTTC	CASSPSTGLEQFF
few	TRBD2	TRBV28	TRBJ2-7	TGTGCCAGCAGGCGGGTGCTTGGGTCTTCATCTAGCGGGCTCTACGAGCAGTACTTC	CASRRVLGSSSSGLYEQYF
.	.	TRBV20-1	TRBJ2-7	TGCAGTACTAGAGATCCCTTGGCCAGGGTGGAGGTGGAGCAGTACTTC	CSTRDPLARVEVEQYF
.	TRBD1	TRBV7-9	TRBJ2-2	TGTGCCAGCAGCTTAGTGACAGGGTGGACCGGGGAGCTGTTTTTT	CASSLVTGWTGELFF
few	TRBD2	TRBV7-9	TRBJ2-7	TGTGCCAGCAGGCCGGGACTAGCGGGACCCAGCTCCTACGAGCAGTACTTC	CASRPGLAGPSSYEQYF
many	TRBD2	TRBV18	TRBJ2-4	TGTGCCAGCTCGGGACTAGCGGTAGCCAAAAACATTCAGTACTTC	CASSGLAVAKNIQYF
few	TRBD2	TRBV6-2/TRBV6-3	TRBJ2-1	TGTGCCAGCAGTTCACCACTAACTAGCGGGAGGAGCAATGAGCAGTTCTTC	CASSSPLTSGRSNEQFF
.	TRBD2	TRBV20-1	TRBJ2-1	TGCAGTGCAAAAGGGACTAGCGGGGGGGGTGAGCAGTTCTTC	CSAKGTSGGGEQFF